The next 2 T cell receptor beta chains were all read from a single sample in a study of blood T cell repertoires in COVID-19. Sequencing was performed with immunoSEQ multiplex PCR; in TCRdb, only in-frame clones are kept and a portion is missing. This table has 50,000 to 60,000 clones, nearly 90% appearing once. The sample comprised peripheral blood. The receptors come from a man between 60 and 70 years old with acute or convalescent COVID-19.

The CDR3 reads CASSLGAGTYNEQFF. CDR3 sequence (DNA): TGTGCCAGCAGCTTAGGCGCCGGGACCTACAATGAGCAGTTCTTC. This rearrangement joins TRBV7-3 to TRBJ2-1, with D perhaps matching TRBD2 (5 bases). Germline CDR1 and CDR2: SGHTA and FQGTGA. The germline V and J ends were trimmed by 2 bases and 2 bases, with 10 bases remaining between them. This CDR3 comprises 15 residues. Using reference TRBV7-3 and TRBJ2-1 for the parts outside the CDR3, the full variable domain is GAGVSQTPSNKVTEKGKYVELRCDPISGHTALYWYRQSLGQGPEFLIYFQGTGAADDSGLPNDRFFAVRPEGSVSTLKIQRTERGDSAVYLCASSLGAGTYNEQFFGPGTRLTVL.

The CDR3 DNA reads as TGTGCCACCGCGGTAGAGGCCAAAAACATTCAGTACTTC. It specifies CATAVEAKNIQYF. The V and J genes are TRBV6-5 and TRBJ2-4, with D hard to call. CDR3 length equals 13 residues. V was shortened by 10 bases and J by 1 base, with 11 bases between the two germline ends. In germline, CDR1 is MNHEY, CDR2 SVGAGI.